What follows are 12 T cell receptor beta chains derived from one specimen sequenced in a study of human T cells and chemical hapten exposure. Total RNA was extracted from unfractionated whole blood. Each CDR3 protein is one row after TCRdb ran MiXCR on the 5' RACE reads. This sample has roughly 81,000 distinct CDR3 sequences; approximately 16% occur once, and the top ten carry about 6.5%. The receptors come from a female donor in good health.

This chain links TRBV20-1 with TRBJ2-3; a weak D match, TRBD2 (6 bases). The CDR3 spans 14 residues. The V and J ends lost 0 bases and 6 bases respectively, with 13 bases between them. In germline, CDR1 is DFQATT, CDR2 SNEGSKA (reference sequence). The CDR3 here is CSARDLGGRDTQYF. The DNA of the CDR3 is TGCAGTGCTAGAGATCTAGGAGGGAGGGATACGCAGTATTTT.

This clonotype was seen only a few times. CDR3 in DNA: TGTGCCAGCTCACCAGCCCCGACAGCGTACGAGCAGTACTTC. Translated: CASSPAPTAYEQYF. V gene TRBV18 combines with J gene TRBJ2-7; possible D gene TRBD1, 5 bases. The CDR3 length is 14 residues. Germline lookup yields CDR1 KGHSH and CDR2 LQKENI. V dropped 2 bases and J dropped 4 bases, with 12 bases sitting between them.

The rearrangement uses TRBV20-1 and TRBJ2-7; 9 bases agree with TRBD1. Germline V gene data show CDR1 as DFQATT and CDR2 as SNEGSKA (reference sequence). V lost 5 bases, J lost 5 bases, and 10 bases stayed unmatched. The CDR3 runs to 14 residues. The CDR3: CSARRRDRVNEQYF. CDR3 DNA: TGCAGTGCTCGTAGGCGGGACAGGGTGAACGAGCAGTACTTC.

The chain couples TRBV20-1 to TRBJ2-1; 8 bases match TRBD2. The CDR3 loop spans 15 amino acids. Germline CDR1 reads DFQATT; CDR2 reads SNEGSKA (reference sequence). Germline trimming cut 6 bases from V and 6 bases from J; bases unmatched to any gene: 13. The CDR3 DNA sequence: TGCAGTGCCCCCTTAAGAATAGCGGGAACCAATGAGCAGTTCTTC. Protein product: CSAPLRIAGTNEQFF.

The sample holds a few counts of this clonotype. This rearrangement joins TRBV10-2 to TRBJ2-2; 12 positions agree with TRBD2. With 5 bases clipped from V and 4 bases from J, the junction kept 2 bases outside the gene matches. Looked up from germline, CDR1 is WSHSY and CDR2 is SAAADI. CDR3 length equals 15 residues. For the CDR3, the DNA is TGCGCCAGCAGTTCTAGCGGGGGGGCCACCGGGGAGCTGTTTTTT. It specifies CASSSSGGATGELFF.

The chain uses TRBV11-2 and TRBJ2-2, with D maybe TRBD1 (5 bases). Germline V CDR1 and CDR2: SGHAT, FQNNGV. CDR3 length: 17 residues. The V gene lost 4 bases and the J gene lost 1 base, with 16 bases spanning the gap. The CDR3 coding sequence is TGTGCCAGCAGCTCTCTGAGGCGGCAGGGGAACACCGGGGAGCTGTTTTTT. It specifies CASSSLRRQGNTGELFF.

The V call is TRBV5-6, the J call TRBJ1-4; possible D gene TRBD1, 6 bases. V was clipped by 4 bases and J by 7 bases, with 11 bases between them. CDR3 length equals 13 residues. Germline-derived CDR1 and CDR2 are SGHDT and YYEEEE. The DNA for the CDR3 is TGTGCCAGCAGCAACCGGGACACTGAAAAACTGTTTTTT. Its translation is CASSNRDTEKLFF.

This clonotype was seen only a few times. The V call is TRBV6-1, the J call TRBJ2-7; D ambiguous. V lost 7 bases, J lost 5 bases, and 15 bases lay in between. Germline V gives CDR1 MNHNS, CDR2 SASEGT. This CDR3 is built from 13 residues. DNA of the CDR3: TGTGCCAGCAATATGGAGTACTGTGACGAGCAGTACTTC. This sequence encodes CASNMEYCDEQYF.

The rearrangement links TRBV10-3 to TRBJ1-1; 7 bases match TRBD1. J was trimmed by 0 bases and V by 6 bases; bases with no gene match: 13. CDR3 length: 17 residues. The germline CDR1 and CDR2 sequences are ENHRY and SYGVKD. The CDR3 bases are TGTGCCATCAGCCATCACACAGGGGCCTCCATGAACACTGAAGCTTTCTTT. Its translation is CAISHHTGASMNTEAFF.

This clonotype has only a few counts. V is TRBV20-1 and J is TRBJ2-1; TRBD1 is a possible D gene (5 bases). Germline CDR1 DFQATT, CDR2 SNEGSKA (reference sequence). The CDR3 has 14 residues. V was cut by 5 bases and J by 2 bases, with 13 bases left in between. In nucleotides, the CDR3 is TGCAGTGCTTCACAGGATTTCCCCTACAATGAGCAGTTCTTC. The encoded protein is CSASQDFPYNEQFF.

This chain links TRBV10-3 with TRBJ1-3; a weak D match, TRBD1 (5 bases). Looked up from germline, CDR1 is ENHRY and CDR2 is SYGVKD. The CDR3 sequence is 16 residues long. Trimming took off 0 bases at V and 3 bases at J, with 12 bases between the two ends. CDR3 residues: CAISESAGLYGNTIYF. CDR3 coding DNA: TGTGCCATCAGTGAGTCAGCAGGGTTGTATGGAAACACCATATATTTT.

This clonotype has ten or more counts. The chain recombines TRBV5-1 with TRBJ1-2; tentatively, D is TRBD1 (5 bases). CDR3 length: 13 amino acids. V shed 1 base and J shed 4 bases, with 8 bases lying between them. Germline V gene sequence: CDR1 SGHRS, CDR2 YFSETQ. The CDR3 DNA reads as TGCGCCAGCAGCTTGTCAGGGTCCTATGGCTACACCTTC. Its translation: CASSLSGSYGYTF.